This TCR beta chain was sequenced in a study of resident and recirculating memory T cells in vitiligo. As for the study in general: Whole samples, not sorted cells, were homogenized and used for genomic DNA extraction.

TCRdb's copy holds only in-frame clones and misses some; the assay was immunoSEQ multiplex PCR. The sample yields about 76,000 clones, about 91% seen once. This CDR3 is 11 amino acids long. The germline CDR1 and CDR2 sequences are MDHEN and SYDVKM. V lost 8 bases and J lost 6, with 10 bases in between. This chain uses TRBV28 with TRBJ1-2, with D possibly being TRBD1 (6 bases). The receptor's source is a male donor with vitiligo. The sequenced material came from blood. The CDR3 region has the DNA TGTGCCAGCCATACAGGGAATGGCTACACCTTC. It yields the protein CASHTGNGYTF.